Given below is one TCR beta chain in context. The sample holds a few counts of this clone. There is no known antigen for this receptor. No base quality information exists; no much larger clone differs at one position. This entry belongs to a study of blood T cell repertoires in COVID-19 (dated by TCRdb to about 2020). In the study overall: Samples from collaborators originated in the United States, Italy and Spain and spanned both the acute and convalescent phases of COVID-19. The prospective study material was composed of cDNA or gDNA derived from T cells, B-cell-depleted T cells, or PBMCs. Subjects who had been exposed to COVID-19, were actively infected with it, or had recovered from it provided the deeply sampled blood TCRbeta repertoires that made up the dataset. The repertoires were released in a freely available public database intended as a resource for research on the immune response to SARS-CoV-2. The samples were drawn from the first 160 participants of the ongoing ImmuneRACE study and from some 1,300 subjects provided by 6 global collaborators. Nearly every sample came with metadata listing a de-identified subject ID, COVID-19 status, age in years and sex. Where available, HLA class I and class II types were taken from metadata supplied by the sample provider and were not determined by assay-based typing. Points the paper makes about the study in general: Clinical and demographic metadata were provided uncurated, with the amount varying by source and participant.

The immunoSEQ Assay, a bias-controlled multiplex PCR, was used to amplify TCRbeta CDR3 regions from genomic DNA. For the original study's pipeline: The number of nucleated cells in each sample was estimated from the amplification of reference gene primers within the assay. To quantify the absolute abundance of each unique TCRbeta CDR3 rearrangement, sequence reads were collapsed and filtered. For each sample, productive Simpson clonality was calculated as the square root of Simpson's diversity index across productive rearrangements. As stored in TCRdb, this immuneACCESS dataset retains in-frame rearrangements with V and J assigned. A fraction of the clones does not appear; measured against another copy, unresolved V genes explain less than half of the discrepancy, and the remainder lacks a known reason. Clonal size and the V and J genes are those of that table, whereas D and trimming came from the DNA. In all, the sample holds roughly 78,000 clones, and approximately 90% of those were seen once. 0.55% to 0.75% of the sample goes to the ten largest clones.

Collaborating institutions collected whole blood in K2EDTA tubes following their own protocols. For TCRbeta analysis, collaborator samples were shipped as frozen whole blood, as isolated PBMCs, or as DNA extracted from either sample type. Trimming costs V 0 bases and J 0 bases, and their ends lie 9 bases apart. Taken from cysteine to phenylalanine, the CDR3 has 15 residues. Only the CDR3 DNA stays, 45 bases, in frame from base 1. Via the germline V gene, CDR1 is SGHRS and CDR2 YFSETQ. Sequencing input: peripheral blood. The sequence was obtained from a man aged 55 to 70 with acute or convalescent COVID-19. The rearranged chain carries TRBV5-1 and TRBJ1-2; a tentative D call is TRBD1 (5 bases match). The encoded CDR3 is CASSLGRGTNYGYTF. The nucleotide sequence is given as TGCGCCAGCAGCTTGGGAAGGGGTACTAACTATGGCTACACCTTC.